The clone carrying this T cell receptor (beta chain) was picked up a small number of times. This record comes from a study of patients and donors after allogeneic stem cell transplantation. TCRdb reanalysed the RT-PCR reads using MiXCR and keeps one entry per CDR3 protein. The sample has about 8,800 distinct CDR3 sequences; about 4% are singletons. The CDR3 consists of 16 residues. After removal of 6 bases from V and 7 bases from J, the junction contained 12 bases not matched to a gene. Input material: blood, either unsorted or a sorted T cell fraction (not recorded which). The chain combines TRBV12-3 or TRBV12-4 with TRBJ2-7; 13 bases are a match to TRBD2. The TCR comes from a human donor who was either an allogeneic HSCT recipient or a stem cell or donor lymphocyte infusion donor (not recorded which). It is not recorded whose cells these are; they may come from a transplant donor. In nucleotides, the CDR3 is TGTGCCAGCAGCTCCGGGGTGGGGACTAGCGGGGAAGAGCAGTACTTC. It encodes CASSSGVGTSGEEQYF.